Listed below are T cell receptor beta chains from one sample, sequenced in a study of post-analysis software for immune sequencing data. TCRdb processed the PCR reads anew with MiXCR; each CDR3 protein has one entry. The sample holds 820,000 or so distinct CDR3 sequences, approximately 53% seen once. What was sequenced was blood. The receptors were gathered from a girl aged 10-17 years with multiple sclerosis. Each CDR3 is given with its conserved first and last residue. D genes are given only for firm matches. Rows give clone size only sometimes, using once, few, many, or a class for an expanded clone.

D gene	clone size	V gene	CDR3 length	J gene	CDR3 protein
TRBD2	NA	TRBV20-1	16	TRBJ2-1	CSARLRLAGIYNEQFF
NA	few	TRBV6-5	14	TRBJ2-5	CASRSLARAETQYF
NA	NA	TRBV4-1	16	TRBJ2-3	CASSSPPGAASDTQYF
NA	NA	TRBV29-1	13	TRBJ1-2	CSAKGERNYGYTF
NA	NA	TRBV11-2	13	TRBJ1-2	CASRLTPESGYTF
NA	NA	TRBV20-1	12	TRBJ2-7	CSARVTGYEQYF
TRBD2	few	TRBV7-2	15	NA	CASSPSGGSYNEQYF
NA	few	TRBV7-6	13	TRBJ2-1	CASSLQWVNEQFF
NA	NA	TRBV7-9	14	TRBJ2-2	CASSSTGHTGELFF
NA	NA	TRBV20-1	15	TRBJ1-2	CSARDPHPTGDGYTF
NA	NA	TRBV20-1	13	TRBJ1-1	CSARPGMNTEAFF
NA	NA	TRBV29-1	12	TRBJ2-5	CSVEDRKETQYF
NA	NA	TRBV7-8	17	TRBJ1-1	CASSLTPWQGGGTEAFF
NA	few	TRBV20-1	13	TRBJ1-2	CSARDTVNYGYTF
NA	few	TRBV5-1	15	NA	CASSLVGDRGYEQYF
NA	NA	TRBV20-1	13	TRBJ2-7	CSAPTGNSYEQYF
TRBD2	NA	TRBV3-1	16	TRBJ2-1	CASSQVASGGHNEQFF
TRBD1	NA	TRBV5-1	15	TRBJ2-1	CASSSPGTAYNEQFF
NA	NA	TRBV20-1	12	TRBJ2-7	CSARVDRYEQYF
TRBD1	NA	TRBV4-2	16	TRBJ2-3	CASSRSQGFTEDTQYF
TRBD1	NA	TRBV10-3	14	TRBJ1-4	CATGQGATNEKLFF
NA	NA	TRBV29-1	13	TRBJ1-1	CSARSRGGTEAFF
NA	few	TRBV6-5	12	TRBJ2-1	CASSRAFGEQFF
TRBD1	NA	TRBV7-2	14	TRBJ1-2	CASSLGTGKGGCTF
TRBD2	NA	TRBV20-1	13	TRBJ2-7	CSGTSEPSYEQYF
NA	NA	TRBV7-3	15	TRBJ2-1	CASSRDGRGYNEQFF
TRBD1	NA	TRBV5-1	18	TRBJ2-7	CASSLWGNRGPLSYEQYF
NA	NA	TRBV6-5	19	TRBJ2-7	CASSYSAAFMGASSYEQYF
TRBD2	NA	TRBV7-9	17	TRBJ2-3	CASSSTIGTRGTDTQYF
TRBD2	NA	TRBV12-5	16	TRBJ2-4	CASGPGTSGTQGIQYF
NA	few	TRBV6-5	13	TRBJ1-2	CASSYGAGRVYTF
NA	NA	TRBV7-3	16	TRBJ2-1	CASSFSGMSSYNEQFF
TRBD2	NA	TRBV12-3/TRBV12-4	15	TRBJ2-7	CASRRTSGGSYEQYF
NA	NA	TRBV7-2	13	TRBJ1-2	CASSSGSPGGYTF
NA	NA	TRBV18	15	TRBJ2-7	CASSPTGRSSYEQYF
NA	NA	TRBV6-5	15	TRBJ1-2	CASSYGYRTNYGYTF
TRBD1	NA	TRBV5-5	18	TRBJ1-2	CASSLYGTGVPANYGYTF
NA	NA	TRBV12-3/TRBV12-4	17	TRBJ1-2	CASSLDLNDPTDYGYTF
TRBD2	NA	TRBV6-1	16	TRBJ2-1	CASSEAWGGSYNEQFF
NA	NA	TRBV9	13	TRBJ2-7	CASSAGTVYEQYF
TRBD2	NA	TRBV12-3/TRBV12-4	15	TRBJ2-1	CASSFGLAGDNEQFF
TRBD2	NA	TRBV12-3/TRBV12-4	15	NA	CASRKGLAGAEEQYF
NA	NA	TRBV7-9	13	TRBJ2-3	CASSPPGLDTQYF
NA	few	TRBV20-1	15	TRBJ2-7	CSALLRGRPPYEQYF
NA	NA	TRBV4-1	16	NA	CASSQVVGPEIGEQFF
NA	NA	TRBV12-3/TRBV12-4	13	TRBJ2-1	CASSYERWSEQFF
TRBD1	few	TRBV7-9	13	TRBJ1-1	CASRYTGDTEAFF
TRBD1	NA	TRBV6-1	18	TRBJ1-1	CASSTRIGTGSGDTEAFF
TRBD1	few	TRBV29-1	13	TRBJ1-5	CSVKGQGNQPQHF
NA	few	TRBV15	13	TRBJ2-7	CATSRGQTYEQYF
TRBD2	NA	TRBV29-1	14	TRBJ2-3	CSVDASGITDTQYF
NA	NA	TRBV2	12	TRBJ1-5	CASSEGFQPQHF
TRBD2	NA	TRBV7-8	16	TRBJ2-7	CASSLEAWDGGGEQYF
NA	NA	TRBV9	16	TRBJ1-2	CASSVDSQLQFYGYTF
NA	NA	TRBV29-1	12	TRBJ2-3	CSEEVGADTQYF